The next 15 T cell receptor beta chains were all read from a single sample in a study of neoadjuvant anti-PD-1 for oral cavity cancer (dated by TCRdb to 2020 to 2022). This specimen's time point label, per the study, means: after neoadjuvant nivolumab, at surgical resection. Libraries were made using the immunoSEQ multiplex PCR assay. This is the immuneACCESS table as TCRdb keeps it, with only in-frame sequences that have V and J called. A part of the clones is gone; compared with another copy, unresolved V genes explain less than half, and the rest is unexplained. Counted in this sample were around 67,000 clones; approximately 87% of them appeared once. The leading ten clones occupy 2.5% to 3% of the sample. Sample: PBMCs, taken after nivolumab (anti-PD-1) treatment. Receptors originate from a person aged 35-79 years with oral cavity squamous cell carcinoma.

The rearrangement links TRBV7-8 to TRBJ1-1; 7 bases line up with TRBD1. The J segment lost 0 bases and the V segment lost 5 bases, leaving 3 bases of the junction unmatched. The CDR3 runs to 14 residues. Germline CDR1 reads SGHVS; CDR2 reads FQNEAQ. The CDR3 loop reads CASSPTGVNTEAFF. The CDR3 region has the DNA TGTGCCAGCAGCCCAACAGGGGTGAACACTGAAGCTTTCTTT.

The chain recombines TRBV11-2 with TRBJ2-7; 7 bases align to TRBD2. Germline V gene sequence: CDR1 SGHAT, CDR2 FQNNGV. V gave up 5 bases and J gave up 7 bases; unmatched junction bases: 23. The CDR3 spans 18 residues. The CDR3 protein is CASSPPVGPGTIHLEQYF. CDR3 DNA: TGTGCCAGCAGCCCCCCCGTAGGCCCCGGGACTATCCACTTGGAGCAGTACTTC. Looking up the rest from reference TRBV11-2 and TRBJ2-7 gives the full variable domain: EAGVAQSPRYKIIEKRQSVAFWCNPISGHATLYWYQQILGQGPKLLIQFQNNGVVDDSQLPKDRFSAERLKGVDSTLKIQPAKLEDSAVYLCASSPPVGPGTIHLEQYFGPGTRLTVT.

The V call is TRBV2, the J call TRBJ1-1; D not resolved. The CDR3 extends over 13 amino acids. Germline-derived CDR1 and CDR2 are SNHLY and FYNNEI. Trimming took off 4 bases at V and 6 bases at J, with 12 bases between the two ends. The CDR3 nucleotides read TGTGCCAGCAGTGCGACGATGACGGCTGAAGCTTTCTTT. This gives the protein CASSATMTAEAFF.

This chain connects TRBV7-9 to TRBJ2-7, with D possibly matching TRBD1 (6 bases). The length of the CDR3 is 13 residues. Germline-derived CDR1 and CDR2 are SEHNR and FQNEAQ (reference sequence). Trimming shortened V by 5 bases and J by 3 bases, and 11 bases separated the two germline ends. CDR3 in amino acids: CASSPRQVYEQYF. The DNA of the CDR3 is TGTGCCAGCAGCCCTCGACAGGTCTACGAGCAGTACTTC.

This clone has only one observation. This chain links TRBV7-3 with TRBJ2-1; possible D gene TRBD2, 6 bases. CDR1 and CDR2 (germline): SGHTA, FQGTGA. This CDR3 region has 12 residues. With 4 bases removed from V and 9 bases from J, the gap between germline ends came to 10 bases. CDR3 bases: TGTGCCAGCAGCTCGGTGGGGGGTGAGCAGTTCTTC. Its translation is CASSSVGGEQFF.

This clone was found once. The chain carries TRBV5-6 and TRBJ1-4, with TRBD1 as a possible D gene (6 bases). The CDR3 is 14 amino acids. Per germline, CDR1 SGHDT and CDR2 YYEEEE. Trimming stripped 1 base from V and 2 bases from J, with 6 bases between. The CDR3 coding sequence is TGTGCCAGCAGCTTGCAGGGGACTAATGAAAAACTGTTTTTT. Its protein product is CASSLQGTNEKLFF.

The chain carries TRBV28 and TRBJ2-1, with D unresolved. Germline V CDR1 and CDR2: MDHEN, SYDVKM. V lost 1 base and J 0 bases, leaving 7 bases between the germline ends. The CDR3 totals 15 residues. CDR3 amino acids: CASSLFLNSYNEQFF. CDR3 sequence (DNA): TGTGCCAGCAGTTTATTCCTTAACTCCTACAATGAGCAGTTCTTC.

V and J are TRBV7-2 and TRBJ1-6, with a possible D match to TRBD1 (5 bases). The V and J ends lost 3 bases and 9 bases respectively, with 15 bases between them. Germline V lookup: CDR1 SGHTA, CDR2 FQGNSA. The CDR3 is 15 amino acids. The CDR3 reads CASSFWGAPPSPLHF. In DNA, the CDR3 is TGTGCCAGCAGCTTTTGGGGCGCGCCACCTTCACCCCTCCACTTT.

The rearrangement links TRBV21-1 to TRBJ2-5; the table calls TRBD2, which could not be checked here. TRBV21-1 is a listed pseudogene. This CDR3 is built from 14 residues. The CDR3 here is CASSEGLAPWTQYF. The CDR3 DNA sequence: TGTGCCAGCAGCGAGGGACTAGCCCCATGGACCCAGTACTTC.

The rearrangement links TRBV6-6 to TRBJ2-2; the D is unclear. V gave up 4 bases and J gave up 0 bases, with 3 bases separating them. In germline, CDR1 is MNHNY, CDR2 SVGAGI (reference sequence). The CDR3 runs to 13 residues. The DNA of the CDR3 is TGTGCCAGCAGTTCGTCGAACACCGGGGAGCTGTTTTTT. It codes for CASSSSNTGELFF.

This chain links TRBV11-2 with TRBJ2-5; D remains ambiguous. CDR1 SGHAT and CDR2 FQNNGV come from the germline V gene. This CDR3 is built from 12 residues. Trimming shortened V by 3 bases and J by 2 bases, and 4 bases separated the two germline ends. The CDR3 protein is CASSFQQETQYF. The DNA of the CDR3 is TGTGCCAGCAGCTTCCAACAAGAGACCCAGTACTTC.

This sequence joins TRBV30 and TRBJ1-2; unclear D gene. The CDR3 totals 13 residues. Germline V gives CDR1 GTSNPN, CDR2 SVGIG (reference sequence). Trimming cost V 0 bases and J 4 bases, with 9 bases left between them. CDR3 sequence reads: CAWSVGLSYGYTF. DNA of the CDR3: TGTGCCTGGAGTGTAGGACTGTCCTATGGCTACACCTTC.

The chain joins TRBV11-2 to TRBJ1-2; TRBD1 is a possible D gene (6 bases). Germline lookup yields CDR1 SGHAT and CDR2 FQNNGV. This CDR3 has 15 amino acids. Trimming removed 5 bases from V and 8 bases from J, with 21 bases in between. The CDR3 spells CASSRISGGLRGYTF. CDR3 DNA: TGTGCCAGCAGCCGTATTTCCGGGGGCTTGCGGGGCTACACCTTC.

This clone has only one observation. This sequence joins TRBV19 and TRBJ2-1; possibly TRBD1 for D (5 bases). Germline CDR1 reads LNHDA; CDR2 reads SQIVND (reference sequence). The V end lost 4 bases, the J end lost 2 bases, and 12 bases lay between the germline ends. The CDR3 contains 15 residues. The CDR3 DNA reads as TGTGCCAGTAGTAGGGGCGAGCAGACCTACAATGAGCAGTTCTTC. Protein: CASSRGEQTYNEQFF.

The gene calls are TRBV7-8 and TRBJ2-3; D unclear. CDR3 size: 14 residues. Germline assignment: CDR1 SGHVS and CDR2 FQNEAQ. V was pared by 3 bases and J by 2 bases, with 9 bases between. CDR3 residues: CASSFGRSTDTQYF. The DNA of the CDR3 is TGTGCCAGCAGCTTTGGACGGTCCACAGATACGCAGTATTTT. The whole variable domain, remainder taken from reference TRBV7-8 and TRBJ2-3, is GAGVSQSPRYKVAKRGQDVALRCDPISGHVSLFWYQQALGQGPEFLTYFQNEAQLDKSGLPSDRFFAERPEGSVSTLKIQRTQQEDSAVYLCASSFGRSTDTQYFGPGTRLTVL.